The 8 T cell receptor beta chains below come from one sample, sequenced in a study of cytomegalovirus exposure and HLA in healthy donors. The PCR employed 60 Vbeta primers together with 13 Jbeta primers. Measured with immunoSEQ multiplex PCR; TCRdb has only the in-frame clones, and not every one. The sample carries 150,000 to 200,000 clones, 85% recorded once. The sequenced sample consisted of PBMCs. These receptors were taken from a boy between 2 and 15 years old in good health and CMV-seronegative.

V gene TRBV7-8 combines with J gene TRBJ2-5; TRBD2 is a possible D gene (5 bases). Germline CDR1 reads SGHVS; CDR2 reads FQNEAQ. Trimming removed 5 bases at V and 9 bases at J, with 22 bases between. This CDR3 is built from 15 residues. This chain's CDR3 is CASSIGRGKGRAQYF. The CDR3 DNA reads as TGTGCCAGCAGCATAGGACGGGGTAAAGGAAGGGCCCAGTACTTC.

This clone came up a few times. The CDR3 sequence is CASSRGGGPGTGINQPQHF. The CDR3 DNA is TGTGCCAGCTCACGAGGGGGGGGCCCCGGGACAGGGATCAATCAGCCCCAGCATTTT. The V gene is TRBV18, the J gene TRBJ1-5, with 9 bases matching TRBD1. The trim removed 4 bases at V and 3 bases at J, leaving 16 bases unmatched. CDR1 is KGHSH, CDR2 LQKENI, per germline. CDR3 length: 19 residues.

The gene calls are TRBV5-1 and TRBJ2-5; tentatively, D is TRBD1 (5 bases). The V gene's germline CDR1 is SGHRS and CDR2 YFSETQ. The CDR3 consists of 15 residues. The V gene lost 4 bases and the J gene lost 2 bases, with 15 bases spanning the gap. CDR3 DNA: TGCGCCAGCAGCCCCAACTTAGGGGTTCAAGAGACCCAGTACTTC. Its protein is CASSPNLGVQETQYF. Combining the CDR3 with reference TRBV5-1 and TRBJ2-5 gives the whole variable domain KAGVTQTPRYLIKTRGQQVTLSCSPISGHRSVSWYQQTPGQGLQFLFEYFSETQRNKGNFPGRFSGRQFSNSRSEMNVSTLELGDSALYLCASSPNLGVQETQYFGPGTRLLVL.

This clone showed up just once. This chain links TRBV28 with TRBJ1-1, with TRBD1 as a possible D gene (6 bases). Germline CDR1 and CDR2: MDHEN and SYDVKM. V lost 3 bases to trimming and J lost 5 bases, with 13 bases between them. CDR3 length: 14 amino acids. Here the CDR3 reads CASSFSGGRTEAFF. In nucleotides, the CDR3 is TGTGCCAGCAGTTTCAGCGGGGGCAGAACTGAAGCTTTCTTT.

The chain uses TRBV6-1 and TRBJ1-2; 9 nucleotides line up with TRBD1. CDR1 and CDR2 from the germline V gene are MNHNS and SASEGT. The CDR3 loop spans 14 amino acids. V was clipped by 2 bases and J by 9 bases; unmatched bases: 7. The CDR3 here is CASSESTGGVRYTF. The DNA of the CDR3 is TGTGCCAGCAGTGAAAGCACAGGGGGCGTCCGCTACACCTTC.

The gene calls are TRBV5-1 and TRBJ2-5, with D maybe TRBD1 (7 bases). The CDR3 is 14 residues long. Between the trimmed V and J ends, which lost 0 bases and 5 bases, there was a span of 11 bases. Germline V gene lookup returns CDR1 SGHRS and CDR2 YFSETQ. The CDR3 region is CASSLDRGGETQYF. The CDR3, as DNA: TGCGCCAGCAGCTTGGACAGGGGAGGTGAGACCCAGTACTTC.

The gene calls are TRBV6-5 and TRBJ2-5, with D perhaps matching TRBD1 (6 bases). CDR3 size: 12 residues. Trimming stripped 6 bases from V and 5 bases from J, with 10 bases between. Per the germline V gene, CDR1 is MNHEY and CDR2 is SVGAGI. CDR3 sequence (DNA): TGTGCCAGCAGACAGGGCTCGGAGACCCAGTACTTC. Protein: CASRQGSETQYF.

This clone was detected once. The V and J genes are TRBV11-3 and TRBJ2-2, with 8 bases matching TRBD2. V was clipped by 8 bases and J by 3 bases; unmatched bases: 5. The length of the CDR3 is 14 residues. Germline V gives CDR1 SGHNT, CDR2 YENEEA. The CDR3 region is CASAGGGHTGELFF. CDR3 sequence (DNA): TGTGCCAGCGCGGGGGGTGGCCACACCGGGGAGCTGTTTTTT.